This T cell receptor beta chain was sequenced during a study of CD8+ T cells in alopecia areata. On the study more broadly: Oral tofacitinib, 5 to 10 mg twice daily, was given in an open-label trial.

The sample's treatment: oral pan-JAK inhibitor, 5-10 mg twice daily. Sequencing relied on a cDNA template that was reverse transcribed from extracted RNA. Libraries were prepared by immunoSEQ multiplex PCR; TCRdb keeps only in-frame clonotypes and omits some of them. Here the sample spans some 240,000 clones, 50% to 60% being singletons. The CDR3 is 16 residues long. Trimming at V came to 3 bases and at J to 1 base, leaving 3 bases not matched to a gene. The germline gives CDR1 SGDLS, CDR2 YYNGEE. The chain uses TRBV9 and TRBJ2-2; 10 positions agree with TRBD2. The sequencing used CD4+ T cells sorted from blood, collected at week 4, from a patient treated with tofacitinib. The source is a human donor with alopecia areata. This chain's CDR3 is CASSGGLARNTGELFF. CDR3 bases: TGTGCCAGCAGCGGGGGACTAGCGAGGAACACCGGGGAGCTGTTTTTT.